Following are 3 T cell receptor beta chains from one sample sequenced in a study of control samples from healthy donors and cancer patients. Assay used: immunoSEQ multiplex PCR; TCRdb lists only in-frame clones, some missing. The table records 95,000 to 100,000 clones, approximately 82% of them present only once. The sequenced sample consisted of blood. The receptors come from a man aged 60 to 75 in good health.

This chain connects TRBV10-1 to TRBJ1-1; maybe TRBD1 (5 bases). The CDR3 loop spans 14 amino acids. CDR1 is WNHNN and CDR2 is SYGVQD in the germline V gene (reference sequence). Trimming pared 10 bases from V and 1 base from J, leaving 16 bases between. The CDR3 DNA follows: TGCGCCACCTCGCCGCAGGGAAAGAACACTGAAGCTTTCTTT. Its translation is CATSPQGKNTEAFF.

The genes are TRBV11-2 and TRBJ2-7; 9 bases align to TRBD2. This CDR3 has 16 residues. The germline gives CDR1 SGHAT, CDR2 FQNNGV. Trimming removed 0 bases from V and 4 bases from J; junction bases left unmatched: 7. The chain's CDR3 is CASSLEGGRAVYEQYF. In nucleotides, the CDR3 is TGTGCCAGCAGCTTAGAGGGCGGGAGGGCCGTGTACGAGCAGTACTTC.

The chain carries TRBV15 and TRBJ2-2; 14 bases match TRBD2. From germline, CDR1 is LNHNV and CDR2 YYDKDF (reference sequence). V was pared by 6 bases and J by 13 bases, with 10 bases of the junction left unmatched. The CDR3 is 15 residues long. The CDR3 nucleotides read TGTGCCACCAGTATTAGGGGACTAGCGGGAGTGCGGCTGTTTTTT. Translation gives CATSIRGLAGVRLFF.